This TCR beta chain was identified during a study of CD8+CD57+ T cells in acquired aplastic anemia. Overall study: Each DNA sample taken from sorted CD4+ and CD8+ cells came to approximately 3 ug on average. Notes on the study in general: The number of CD8+ CDR3 sequences shared by patients and controls was approximately 30.

At least ten counts were recorded for this clonotype. Its antigen is as yet unknown. Researchers used genomic DNA as the template to profile TCR beta VDJ and CDR3. Using its own MiXCR run on the reads, TCRdb lists one record per CDR3 protein. This table holds about 180,000 distinct CDR3 sequences, around 48% found once. The CDR3 length is 14 residues. Per the germline V gene, CDR1 is DFQATT and CDR2 is SNEGSKA (reference sequence). J gave up 1 base and V 5 bases, and 5 bases lay outside the gene matches. CD8+CD57+ cell expansion, shown by flow cytometry, had occurred in the patients selected for sequencing. The diagnosis in all patients was severe acquired aplastic anemia.

The rearrangement links TRBV20-1 to TRBJ2-5; 9 bases align to TRBD2. The TCR was taken from a human donor with aplastic anemia. The sample consisted of sorted CD4+, CD8+, or CD8+CD57+ T cells (not recorded which) from PBMCs. This chain's CDR3 is CSAFYSGGQETQYF. CDR3 bases: TGCAGTGCTTTCTATAGCGGGGGCCAAGAGACCCAGTACTTC.